Listed below are T cell receptor beta chains from one sample, sequenced in a study of blood T cell repertoires in COVID-19. Produced via immunoSEQ multiplex PCR; TCRdb's table is partial and in-frame only. Of 150,000 to 200,000 clones detected, approximately 80% appear once; the ten largest clones hold roughly 4.9%. Sequenced sample: PBMCs or T cells enriched from blood (not recorded which). Source of these receptors: a man between 65 and 79 years old who had been exposed to COVID-19. CDR3s include the opening cysteine and the closing phenylalanine or tryptophan. Clone size is given for some rows only: seen once, a few or many times, or a class if the clone is expanded.

V gene	clone size	CDR3 length	CDR3 protein
TRBV30	few	16	CASTRSGGGWLETQYF
TRBV7-9	NA	13	CATRIAGDYEQYF
TRBV6-5	once	14	CASSLTGSGNTIYF
TRBV3-1/TRBV3-2	few	15	CASSDSRVTPETQYF
TRBV5-4	NA	13	CASSRGQGYEQYF
TRBV7-3	NA	16	CASSLMPGQGAGGYTF
TRBV7-8	NA	16	CASSSDRGRVNYGYTF
TRBV28	NA	17	CASSEPPGTGPSNIQYF
TRBV5-1	NA	15	CASSFVAGGLDEQFF
TRBV28	NA	15	CASSPSGRVRNEQFF
TRBV24-1	NA	15	CATSDSPGNHQPQHF
TRBV6-1	NA	11	CASSEPYEQYF
TRBV24-1	NA	12	CATSDSRTGWHF
TRBV7-9	NA	13	CASSFGVSYEQYF
TRBV4-3	NA	15	CASSHIGGTGSLAFF
TRBV7-6	NA	12	CASSSDISEQYF
TRBV5-4	NA	15	CASSVDNPTYNEQFF
TRBV7-2	once	16	CASSDGLAVNTGELFF
TRBV27	NA	12	CASSFPGQPQHF
TRBV28	NA	16	CASSTPGQGNGYEQYF
TRBV6-5	NA	13	CASSAEVTTEAFF
TRBV5-5	NA	14	CASSLTSYQETQYF
TRBV5-4	once	15	CASSLAGGVGYGYTF
TRBV2	NA	14	CASSGRAGGETQYF
TRBV4-1	NA	18	CASSQDPLLALAKNIQYF
TRBV7-9	once	14	CASSLALTAYGYTF
TRBV5-1	NA	16	CASSLRTAGGINEQFF
TRBV28	NA	15	CASTLGGAGAVTQYF
TRBV6-5	NA	15	CASSYSRYSNQPQHF
TRBV6-5	NA	14	CASSRQPDLYGYTF
TRBV28	NA	14	CASSLSYSNQPQHF
TRBV28	NA	12	CASLGSDNEQFF
TRBV7-2	once	13	CASSLRSAGELFF
TRBV6-2/TRBV6-3	NA	17	CASSWSRTGKINYGYTF
TRBV5-5	NA	15	CASSWGQSMNTEAFF
TRBV7-8	NA	14	CASSRRDRANEQYF
TRBV1	NA	16	CTSSPHPHGQACEAFF
TRBV6-5	NA	14	CASSYSQGNTEAFF
TRBV7-8	NA	16	CASSLPLAGGPGEQYF
TRBV23-1	NA	11	CASSPLYGYTF
TRBV3-1/TRBV3-2	once	19	CASSRATSGGAVRTDTQYF
TRBV4-1	NA	13	CASSPLLYQPQHF
TRBV29-1	NA	14	CSVALPPGGNIQYF
TRBV9	NA	14	CASNPMNSGNTIYF
TRBV3-1/TRBV3-2	NA	14	CASSDNIPGQGYTF
TRBV19	NA	17	CASSMQWTSGFTGELFF
TRBV9	few	14	CASSVGQGTDTQYF
TRBV29-1	few	10	CSDGEETQYF
TRBV27	NA	19	CASSLSERYAAGGYNEQFF
TRBV11-2	NA	15	CASSLARGNTGELFF
TRBV18	NA	13	CASSPGVGETQYF
TRBV19	NA	17	CASSMGPPSLGNQPQHF
TRBV4-1	many	14	CASSQMTAHNEQFF
TRBV5-4	NA	15	CASSPVEGGGYEQYF
TRBV5-1	NA	14	CASSNTGGSYGYTF
TRBV7-2	NA	14	CASSLTGVGETQYF
TRBV14	NA	16	CASSQVGEEGRYGYTF
TRBV10-3	NA	17	CAISELILSSGANVLTF